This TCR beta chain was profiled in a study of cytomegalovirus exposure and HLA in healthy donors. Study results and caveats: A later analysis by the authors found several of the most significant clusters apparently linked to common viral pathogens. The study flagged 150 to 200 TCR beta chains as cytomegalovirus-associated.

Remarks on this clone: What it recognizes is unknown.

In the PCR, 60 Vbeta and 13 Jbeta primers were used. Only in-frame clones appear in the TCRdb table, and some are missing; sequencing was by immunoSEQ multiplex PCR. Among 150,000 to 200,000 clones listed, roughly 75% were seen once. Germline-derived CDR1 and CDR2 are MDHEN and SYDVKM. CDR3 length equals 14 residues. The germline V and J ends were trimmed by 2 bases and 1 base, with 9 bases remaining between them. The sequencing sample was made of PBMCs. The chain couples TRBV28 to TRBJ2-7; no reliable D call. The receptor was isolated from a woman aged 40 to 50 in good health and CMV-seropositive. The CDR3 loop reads CASSLTMISYEQYF. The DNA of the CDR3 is TGTGCCAGCAGTTTAACAATGATATCCTACGAGCAGTACTTC.